One and the same sample provided the 29 T cell receptor beta chains below, sequenced in a study of cytomegalovirus exposure and HLA in healthy donors. PCR employed 60 Vbeta and 13 Jbeta primers. The table came from immunoSEQ multiplex PCR; TCRdb's copy has only in-frame clones and leaves some out. The profile shows about 200,000 clones, approximately 86% of them singletons. The sequenced material came from PBMCs. The origin of the receptors is a woman in her twenties or thirties in good health and CMV-seronegative.

The CDR3, as DNA: TGCGCCAGCTTCGGACAGGACTTACGAGAGCAGTACTTC. This encodes CASFGQDLREQYF. The rearrangement uses TRBV5-1 and TRBJ2-7; TRBD1 aligns across 7 bases. The ends lost 7 bases at V and 7 bases at J; junction bases unmatched: 11. Germline CDR1 SGHRS, CDR2 YFSETQ. The CDR3 contains 13 residues.

This clone was counted a few times. The chain joins TRBV6-6 to TRBJ1-1; D call uncertain. The germline gives CDR1 MNHNY, CDR2 SVGAGI (reference sequence). This CDR3 has 15 residues. V was trimmed by 2 bases and J by 1 base, leaving 11 bases between them. The CDR3 loop reads CASSYILGRNTEAFF. In DNA form, the CDR3 reads TGTGCCAGCAGTTACATATTGGGGAGGAACACTGAAGCTTTCTTT.

The rearrangement links TRBV18 to TRBJ1-5; D possibly corresponds to TRBD1 (5 bases). V gave up 6 bases and J gave up 5 bases, with 11 bases separating them. In germline, CDR1 is KGHSH, CDR2 LQKENI. The length of the CDR3 is 13 residues. The CDR3 is CASSPGGDQPQHF. The CDR3 nucleotides read TGTGCCAGCTCGCCGGGGGGGGATCAGCCCCAGCATTTT.

This chain connects TRBV7-9 to TRBJ2-5; 8 bases agree with TRBD1. Losses at the gene ends were 5 bases for V and 5 bases for J; bases not matched to a gene: 7. The length of the CDR3 is 14 residues. Germline V gene data show CDR1 as SEHNR and CDR2 as FQNEAQ (reference sequence). CDR3 in amino acids: CASSPTGAVETQYF. The CDR3 DNA reads as TGTGCCAGCAGCCCGACAGGGGCGGTGGAGACCCAGTACTTC.

The V gene is TRBV9, the J gene TRBJ2-2; the match to TRBD1 covers 9 bases. CDR3 length equals 16 residues. With V trimmed by 5 bases and J by 4 bases, 9 bases remained unmatched. Germline V lookup: CDR1 SGDLS, CDR2 YYNGEE. CDR3 sequence (DNA): TGTGCCAGCAGAGCTCCGGGACAGGGTGGCACCGGGGAGCTGTTTTTT. This gives the protein CASRAPGQGGTGELFF.

The CDR3 loop is CASSEGAGLADTQYF. The CDR3 nucleotides read TGTGCCAGCAGCGAGGGAGCGGGGTTGGCAGATACGCAGTATTTT. The chain uses TRBV9 and TRBJ2-3; 7 bases are a match to TRBD2. CDR3 length: 15 amino acids. The germline V gene encodes CDR1 SGDLS and CDR2 YYNGEE. Trimming removed 3 bases from V and 4 bases from J; junction bases left unmatched: 8. The full variable domain, in which reference TRBV9 and TRBJ2-3 provide the parts outside the CDR3, is DSGVTQTPKHLITATGQRVTLRCSPRSGDLSVYWYQQSLDQGLQFLIQYYNGEERAKGNILERFSAQQFPDLHSELNLSSLELGDSALYFCASSEGAGLADTQYFGPGTRLTVL.

On this clone: Given the absence of the conserved phenylalanine or tryptophan at the CDR3 end, a read error is likely. The DNA is left out, because the CDR3 cannot be placed on it with certainty; the CDR3 is given as TCRdb lists it. The genes are TRBV7-6 and TRBJ2-4; the table's TRBD2 call for D was not verified on the DNA. Germline-derived CDR1 and CDR2 are SGHVS and FNYEAQ. The CDR3 is 10 amino acids long, termini counted. The CDR3 sequence is CASSLGGDDV.

The V call is TRBV5-4, the J call TRBJ1-1, with 7 bases fitting TRBD1. CDR3 length equals 16 residues. V dropped 1 base and J dropped 1; count of bases not matched to a gene: 7. Germline CDR1 SGHNT, CDR2 YYREEE (reference sequence). CDR3 in DNA: TGTGCCAGCAGCTTGTCAGGGGGTCTAACGAACACTGAAGCTTTCTTT. Translated: CASSLSGGLTNTEAFF.

The chain employs TRBV28 and TRBJ1-1; TRBD1 aligns across 7 bases. Germline lookup yields CDR1 MDHEN and CDR2 SYDVKM. With 3 bases clipped from V and 8 bases from J, the junction kept 9 bases outside the gene matches. CDR3 length equals 14 residues. This CDR3 is CASSFRLRGQEAFF. The CDR3, as DNA: TGTGCCAGCAGTTTTCGGTTGCGGGGACAGGAAGCTTTCTTT.

This sequence joins TRBV15 and TRBJ2-7, with TRBD1 as a possible D gene (5 bases). Trimming took 0 bases from V and 1 from J, leaving 7 bases between them. Per germline, CDR1 LNHNV and CDR2 YYDKDF (reference sequence). This CDR3 is 14 amino acids long. The CDR3 nucleotides read TGTGCCACCAGCAGAGATCGACAGTCCTACGAGCAGTACTTC. Protein: CATSRDRQSYEQYF.

CDR3 DNA: TGTGCCAGCAGTACAACAGGGGGCGCGCGTGAAAAACTGTTTTTT. Translated, it gives CASSTTGGAREKLFF. The chain joins TRBV28 to TRBJ1-4; TRBD1 matches at 9 bases. The CDR3 loop spans 15 amino acids. V shed 5 bases, J shed 7 bases, and the junction held 8 bases outside the gene matches. CDR1 and CDR2 from the germline V gene are MDHEN and SYDVKM.

The chain is built from TRBV7-9 and TRBJ1-5, with 7 bases identical to TRBD1. J gave up 5 bases and V 2 bases, and 6 bases lay outside the gene matches. Germline assignment: CDR1 SEHNR and CDR2 FQNEAQ (reference sequence). This CDR3 spans 15 amino acids. The CDR3 spells CASSLSTGDDQPQHF. The CDR3 DNA sequence: TGTGCCAGCAGCTTAAGTACAGGGGACGATCAGCCCCAGCATTTT. Supplemented by reference TRBV7-9 and TRBJ1-5, the full variable domain reads DTGVSQNPRHKITKRGQNVTFRCDPISEHNRLYWYRQTLGQGPEFLTYFQNEAQLEKSRLLSDRFSAERPKGSFSTLEIQRTEQGDSAMYLCASSLSTGDDQPQHFGDGTRLSIL.

The chain uses TRBV2 and TRBJ2-3, with 8 bases lining up with TRBD1. Germline V CDR1 and CDR2: SNHLY, FYNNEI. The CDR3 runs to 15 residues. The V gene end was trimmed by 7 bases and the J gene end by 5 bases; junction bases not matched to a gene: 11. The chain's CDR3 is CASKGAGGRGDTQYF. The CDR3 DNA is TGTGCCAGCAAAGGTGCAGGGGGCAGAGGAGATACGCAGTATTTT.

This clone has just a few counts. The V gene is TRBV11-2, the J gene TRBJ1-1, with 9 bases that match TRBD1. Germline V gene sequence: CDR1 SGHAT, CDR2 FQNNGV. With 4 bases clipped from V and 9 bases from J, the junction kept 6 bases outside the gene matches. CDR3 length: 13 residues. The CDR3 region is CASSSGQGLKAFF. The CDR3 DNA is TGTGCCAGCAGCTCTGGACAGGGGTTGAAAGCTTTCTTT.

This chain links TRBV13 with TRBJ2-1; D is perhaps TRBD1 (5 bases). This CDR3 contains 16 residues. Germline-derived CDR1 and CDR2 are PRHDT and FYEKMQ (reference sequence). Deletions cut 5 bases from V and 0 bases from J, with 14 bases between. CDR3 loop: CASSESRGNSYNEQFF. The CDR3 DNA follows: TGTGCCAGCAGCGAGTCTAGGGGAAACTCCTACAATGAGCAGTTCTTC. Drawing the rest from reference TRBV13 and TRBJ2-1, the complete variable domain is AAGVIQSPRHLIKEKRETATLKCYPIPRHDTVYWYQQGPGQDPQFLISFYEKMQSDKGSIPDRFSAQQFSDYHSELNMSSLELGDSALYFCASSESRGNSYNEQFFGPGTRLTVL.

As DNA, the CDR3 is TGTGCCAGCAGCACCGGGGGGCCCCCTGAAGCTTTCTTT. Translation: CASSTGGPPEAFF. V gene TRBV6-6 combines with J gene TRBJ1-1; weak D call: TRBD1 (6 bases). CDR1 is MNHNY, CDR2 SVGAGI, per germline (reference sequence). V lost 6 bases and J 6 bases, leaving 14 bases between the germline ends. This CDR3 has 13 residues.

This rearrangement joins TRBV5-1 to TRBJ2-5, with 9 nucleotides matching TRBD1. Germline V gene sequence: CDR1 SGHRS, CDR2 YFSETQ. J lost 5 bases, V lost 4 bases, and 6 bases had no gene match. The CDR3 totals 14 residues. CDR3 residues: CASSTTGGGETQYF. In DNA, the CDR3 is TGCGCCAGCAGCACAACAGGGGGCGGCGAGACCCAGTACTTC.

This clone was seen once. The chain uses TRBV7-9 and TRBJ2-1; 8 nucleotides agree with TRBD2. The CDR3 loop spans 14 amino acids. CDR1 is SEHNR and CDR2 is FQNEAQ in the germline V gene (reference sequence). V shed 5 bases and J 8 bases; nucleotides not matched to a gene: 8. The CDR3 spells CASSPAREGHEQFF. Here the CDR3 DNA reads TGTGCCAGCAGCCCGGCCCGGGAGGGGCATGAGCAGTTCTTC.

V usage is TRBV15 and J usage is TRBJ2-1, with 9 bases that match TRBD2. V gave up 8 bases and J gave up 7 bases; unmatched junction bases: 12. Germline CDR1 reads LNHNV; CDR2 reads YYDKDF (reference sequence). The CDR3 is made up of 15 amino acids. CDR3 DNA: TGTGCCACCTCACACGGCGGGGGGGCGTCTAATGAGCAGTTCTTC. It specifies CATSHGGGASNEQFF.

This rearrangement joins TRBV5-6 to TRBJ2-1, with D perhaps matching TRBD2 (5 bases). Between the trimmed V and J ends, which lost 0 bases and 0 bases, there was a span of 10 bases. The CDR3 has 16 residues. Germline V gene sequence: CDR1 SGHDT, CDR2 YYEEEE. Written as DNA, the CDR3 is TGTGCCAGCAGCTTGGGAGGGTCGCTCTCCTACAATGAGCAGTTCTTC. Its protein is CASSLGGSLSYNEQFF. Drawing the rest from reference TRBV5-6 and TRBJ2-1, the complete variable domain is DAGVTQSPTHLIKTRGQQVTLRCSPKSGHDTVSWYQQALGQGPQFIFQYYEEEERQRGNFPDRFSGHQFPNYSSELNVNALLLGDSALYLCASSLGGSLSYNEQFFGPGTRLTVL.

The J gene is TRBJ2-1, the V gene TRBV7-9, with D perhaps TRBD2 (6 bases). The CDR3 is 14 amino acids. Germline values: CDR1 SEHNR, CDR2 FQNEAQ (reference sequence). V was cut by 3 bases and J by 9 bases, with 15 bases left in between. In DNA form, the CDR3 reads TGTGCCAGCAGCTTTCCGGGAGTGGTGGGTGAGCAGTTCTTC. Translated: CASSFPGVVGEQFF. The full variable domain, with the rest looked up from reference TRBV7-9 and TRBJ2-1, is DTGVSQNPRHKITKRGQNVTFRCDPISEHNRLYWYRQTLGQGPEFLTYFQNEAQLEKSRLLSDRFSAERPKGSFSTLEIQRTEQGDSAMYLCASSFPGVVGEQFFGPGTRLTVL.

The gene calls are TRBV28 and TRBJ1-3; TRBD1 is a possible D gene (6 bases). V gave up 5 bases and J gave up 0 bases, with 17 bases separating them. The V gene's germline CDR1 is MDHEN and CDR2 SYDVKM. This CDR3 contains 17 residues. CDR3 amino acids: CASSALWTAISGNTIYF. The CDR3 coding sequence is TGTGCCAGCAGTGCCCTCTGGACAGCGATCTCTGGAAACACCATATATTTT.

The gene calls are TRBV14 and TRBJ2-2, with D possibly TRBD1 on 6 matching bases. The CDR3 sequence is 15 residues long. V shed 4 bases and J shed 7 bases, with 16 bases lying between them. CDR1 SGHDN and CDR2 FVKESK come from the germline V gene. CDR3 region: CASSRVGGINGELFF. The CDR3 DNA is TGTGCCAGCAGCCGAGTAGGGGGAATAAACGGGGAGCTGTTTTTT.

This chain uses TRBV10-3 with TRBJ1-2; 9 bases line up with TRBD1. V was pared by 0 bases and J by 8 bases, with 7 bases of the junction left unmatched. This CDR3 spans 15 amino acids. CDR1 and CDR2 (germline): ENHRY, SYGVKD. The CDR3 region has the DNA TGTGCCATCAGTGAGTCAACAGGGGGCATTGAGGGCTACACCTTC. Encoded protein: CAISESTGGIEGYTF.

The rearrangement joins TRBV5-4 to TRBJ2-7; weak D call: TRBD2 (5 bases). CDR1 and CDR2 from the germline V gene are SGHNT and YYREEE (reference sequence). V lost 1 base, J lost 7 bases, and 15 bases lay in between. The CDR3 is made up of 14 amino acids. CDR3 amino acids: CASSLLGGLGEQYF. Here the CDR3 DNA reads TGTGCCAGCAGCTTGCTTGGCGGGTTGGGGGAGCAGTACTTC.

This chain joins TRBV11-2 and TRBJ2-7; tentative D call: TRBD2 (5 bases). The V gene's germline CDR1 is SGHAT and CDR2 FQNNGV. V was clipped by 3 bases and J by 5 bases, with 8 bases between them. There are 12 residues in the CDR3. Written as DNA, the CDR3 is TGTGCCAGCAGCTTGTGGCGGGACGAGCAGTACTTC. Translation gives CASSLWRDEQYF.

The J gene is TRBJ1-5, the V gene TRBV28, with a tentative D call TRBD1 (5 bases). The CDR3 has 16 amino acids. V was pared by 2 bases and J by 4 bases, with 15 bases between. Germline values: CDR1 MDHEN, CDR2 SYDVKM. CDR3 bases: TGTGCCAGCAGTTTAGGACACGGATACCTAAATCAGCCCCAGCATTTT. Its protein is CASSLGHGYLNQPQHF. The variable domain in full, completed from reference TRBV28 and TRBJ1-5, reads DVKVTQSSRYLVKRTGEKVFLECVQDMDHENMFWYRQDPGLGLRLIYFSYDVKMKEKGDIPEGYSVSREKKERFSLILESASTNQTSMYLCASSLGHGYLNQPQHFGDGTRLSIL.

This chain links TRBV28 with TRBJ1-1; weak D call: TRBD1 (5 bases). This CDR3 is built from 16 residues. The V end was cut by 3 bases, the J end by 1 base, with 15 bases between. The germline V gene encodes CDR1 MDHEN and CDR2 SYDVKM. This chain's CDR3 is CASSLAGLTANTEAFF. CDR3 coding DNA: TGTGCCAGCAGTTTGGCAGGGCTGACAGCGAACACTGAAGCTTTCTTT.

The chain employs TRBV15 and TRBJ1-2, with TRBD1 matching over 7 bases. V shed 6 bases, J shed 2 bases, and the junction held 3 bases outside the gene matches. The CDR3 length is 13 residues. The V gene's germline CDR1 is LNHNV and CDR2 YYDKDF (reference sequence). CDR3 amino acids: CATSRDSNYGYTF. The CDR3 DNA follows: TGTGCCACCAGTAGGGACAGCAACTATGGCTACACCTTC.